The 15 T cell receptor beta chains below were found in one sample sequenced in a study of blood T cell repertoires in COVID-19. The repertoire was sequenced with immunoSEQ multiplex PCR; TCRdb's copy has only in-frame clones and lacks some. The sample consists of around 200,000 clones, 70% to 85% of them appearing once. Sequences were obtained from peripheral blood. Receptors were obtained from a man aged 50 to 60 who had recovered from COVID-19.

The chain is built from TRBV5-8 and TRBJ1-1, with a tentative D call TRBD1 (5 bases). The V and J ends lost 2 bases and 4 bases respectively, with 12 bases between them. Germline CDR1 reads SGHTS; CDR2 reads YDEGEE. This CDR3 comprises 14 residues. The CDR3 DNA is TGTGCCAGCAGCTTTAGGGGATCTGGCACTGAAGCTTTCTTT. It specifies CASSFRGSGTEAFF.

V usage is TRBV19 and J usage is TRBJ2-7, with D possibly TRBD1 on 5 matching bases. With 3 bases removed from V and 6 bases from J, the gap between germline ends came to 12 bases. Germline assignment: CDR1 LNHDA and CDR2 SQIVND (reference sequence). This CDR3 contains 13 residues. The CDR3 region has the DNA TGTGCCAGTAGTATCGACAGCGTCGGCGAGCAGTACTTC. The encoded protein is CASSIDSVGEQYF.

This clone appeared a few times. The same CDR3 can be traced to other DNA sequences in this sample. J is TRBJ1-1 and V is TRBV10-3, with D uncertain. The V gene's germline CDR1 is ENHRY and CDR2 SYGVKD. CDR3 length: 12 residues. V shed 3 bases and J shed 2 bases, with 4 bases lying between them. The CDR3 protein is CAISDRNTEAFF. CDR3 DNA: TGTGCCATCAGTGACAGAAACACTGAAGCTTTCTTT.

This chain uses TRBV7-2 with TRBJ2-2; 10 bases map to TRBD1. This CDR3 is 16 amino acids long. Germline V gives CDR1 SGHTA, CDR2 FQGNSA. With 5 bases clipped from V and 4 bases from J, the junction kept 7 bases outside the gene matches. DNA of the CDR3: TGTGCCAGCAGCCCGCGACAGGGGGCGGGCACCGGGGAGCTGTTTTTT. It translates to CASSPRQGAGTGELFF.

The V call is TRBV20-1, the J call TRBJ2-7; unclear D gene. CDR1 and CDR2 (germline): DFQATT, SNEGSKA (reference sequence). Trimming pared 3 bases from V and 6 bases from J, leaving 9 bases between. The CDR3 is 11 amino acids. Here the CDR3 reads CSASVWPEQYF. The CDR3 nucleotides read TGCAGTGCTAGTGTCTGGCCCGAGCAGTACTTC.

The chain uses TRBV28 and TRBJ1-2; no clear D gene. The germline V and J ends were trimmed by 3 bases and 4 bases, with 9 bases remaining between them. The CDR3 is made up of 13 amino acids. The germline CDR1 and CDR2 sequences are MDHEN and SYDVKM. The CDR3 DNA sequence: TGTGCCAGCAGTTTGGAGGCTTTCTATGGCTACACCTTC. The encoded protein is CASSLEAFYGYTF.

The J gene is TRBJ2-2, the V gene TRBV2; D possibly corresponds to TRBD2 (5 bases). The length of the CDR3 is 12 residues. The germline CDR1 and CDR2 sequences are SNHLY and FYNNEI. The V and J ends lost 10 bases and 2 bases respectively, with 8 bases between them. The CDR3 DNA sequence: TGTGCCATCACTAGAAACACCGGGGAGCTGTTTTTT. It yields the protein CAITRNTGELFF.

The rearrangement joins TRBV7-2 to TRBJ1-1, with a weak D call TRBD1 (6 bases). V shed 4 bases and J shed 4 bases, with 13 bases lying between them. Germline values: CDR1 SGHTA, CDR2 FQGNSA. The CDR3 runs 14 residues. In DNA form, the CDR3 reads TGTGCCAGCAGCTACCAGGGGACCGGCACTGAAGCTTTCTTT. Translating it yields CASSYQGTGTEAFF.

Here the CDR3 reads CASSQEIRGGGGYTF. As DNA, the CDR3 is TGCGCCAGCAGCCAAGAGATCCGGGGGGGAGGCGGCTACACCTTC. V and J are TRBV4-3 and TRBJ1-2; a weak D match, TRBD1 (5 bases). From germline, CDR1 is LGHNA and CDR2 YSLEER. Trimming pared 0 bases from V and 8 bases from J, leaving 16 bases between. CDR3 size: 15 residues.

The chain is built from TRBV30 and TRBJ2-3; 10 bases agree with TRBD2. J was trimmed by 4 bases and V by 7 bases; bases with no gene match: 14. The CDR3 runs 16 residues. Germline CDR1 and CDR2: GTSNPN and SVGIG (reference sequence). The CDR3 is CALVQLAGVFADTQYF. DNA for the CDR3: TGTGCCTTAGTCCAGCTAGCGGGAGTTTTCGCAGATACGCAGTATTTT.

This sequence joins TRBV7-3 and TRBJ1-5; D possibly corresponds to TRBD1 (5 bases). The V gene lost 5 bases and the J gene lost 1 base, with 12 bases spanning the gap. Germline V gene data show CDR1 as SGHTA and CDR2 as FQGTGA. This CDR3 has 15 amino acids. The CDR3 DNA reads as TGTGCCAGCAGCCACACCCGGGGGAGCAATCAGCCCCAGCATTTT. It specifies CASSHTRGSNQPQHF.

The rearrangement uses TRBV6-5 and TRBJ2-5; 9 nucleotides line up with TRBD1. The trim removed 5 bases at V and 4 bases at J, leaving 8 bases unmatched. The CDR3 has 15 amino acids. The germline V gene has CDR1 MNHEY and CDR2 SVGAGI. Written as DNA, the CDR3 is TGTGCCAGCAGTCCCAAACTGACAGGGGGAGAGACCCAGTACTTC. Protein sequence: CASSPKLTGGETQYF.

This clone was recorded once. This chain joins TRBV12-3 or TRBV12-4 and TRBJ1-1, with a weak D call TRBD1 (6 bases). Trimming removed 2 bases from V and 8 bases from J, with 9 bases in between. This CDR3 region has 12 residues. The CDR3 bases are TGTGCCAGCAGTTTATCAGGGACAGAAGCTTTCTTT. Its protein product is CASSLSGTEAFF.

The chain recombines TRBV3-1 (or the pseudogene TRBV3-2) with TRBJ2-3; 11 bases are shared with TRBD2. The germline gives CDR1 LGHDT, CDR2 YNNKEL (reference sequence). V lost 5 bases to trimming and J lost 2 bases; unmatched junction nucleotides: 6. The CDR3 runs 16 residues. The CDR3 DNA is TGTGCCAGCAGCAGATCTAGCGGGAGGCCCACAGATACGCAGTATTTT. It encodes CASSRSSGRPTDTQYF.

The V call is TRBV3-1 (or the pseudogene TRBV3-2), the J call TRBJ2-5; TRBD1 matches 7 bases. Germline V CDR1 and CDR2: LGHDT, YNNKEL (reference sequence). CDR3 length: 14 amino acids. V lost 5 bases and J lost 1; bases outside the gene matches: 4. The CDR3 spells CASSVWTGQETQYF. The CDR3 DNA sequence: TGTGCCAGCAGCGTTTGGACAGGCCAAGAGACCCAGTACTTC.